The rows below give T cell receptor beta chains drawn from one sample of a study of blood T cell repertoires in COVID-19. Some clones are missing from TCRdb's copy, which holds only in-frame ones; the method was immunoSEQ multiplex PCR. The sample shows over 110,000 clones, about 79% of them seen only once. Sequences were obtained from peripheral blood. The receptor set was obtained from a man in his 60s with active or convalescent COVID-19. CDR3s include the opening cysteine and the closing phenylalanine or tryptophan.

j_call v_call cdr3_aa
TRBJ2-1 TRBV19 CASSIDPGRERFF
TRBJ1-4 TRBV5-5 CASTGGGVGEKLFF
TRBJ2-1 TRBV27 CASNPTGYTNEQFF
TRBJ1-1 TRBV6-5 CASSYSWQMNTEAFF
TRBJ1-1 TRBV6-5 CASRSTLNTEAFF
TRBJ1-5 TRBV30 CAWSALTDPLGNQPQHF
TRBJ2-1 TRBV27 CASSARYNEQFF
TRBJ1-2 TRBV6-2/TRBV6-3 CASSTGSGQRVSPYGYTF
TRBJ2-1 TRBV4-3 CASSQESRVTYNEQFF
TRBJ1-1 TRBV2 CASSEGGENTEAFF
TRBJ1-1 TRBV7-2 CASSLETGTLNTEAFF
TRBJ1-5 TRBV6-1 CASSDRATGSNQPQHF
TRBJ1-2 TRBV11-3 CASSLDRVDYGYTF
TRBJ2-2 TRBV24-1 CATSDLGQRNTGELFF
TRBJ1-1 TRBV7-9 CASSSTGARDTEAFF
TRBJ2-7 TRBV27 CASSFDLEGVEQYF
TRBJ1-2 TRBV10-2 CASIPDREDGYTF
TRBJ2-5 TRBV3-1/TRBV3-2 CASSQDAVASETQYF
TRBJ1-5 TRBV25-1 CASSYRNQPQHF
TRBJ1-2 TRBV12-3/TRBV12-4 CASTERGNYGYTF
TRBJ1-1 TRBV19 CASSIPPLNTEAFF
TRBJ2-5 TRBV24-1 CATSDAADQETQYF
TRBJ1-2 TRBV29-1 CSVPTGTGLGYTF
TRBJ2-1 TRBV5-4 CASSLTAGDEQFF
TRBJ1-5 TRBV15 CATSRDPGNQPQHF
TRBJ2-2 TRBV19 CASSVDRGDGGELFF
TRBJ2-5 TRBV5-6 CASSLWGTSGSGTQYF
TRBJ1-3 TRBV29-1 CSVEVDSGNTIYF
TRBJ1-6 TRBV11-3 CASSLLQGMGSPLHF
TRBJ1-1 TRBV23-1 CASSQQFGAFF
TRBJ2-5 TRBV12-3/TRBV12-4 CARGTNQETQYF
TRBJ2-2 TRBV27 CASTAPGLAYANTGELFF
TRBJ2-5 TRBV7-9 CASSSGTSGRAQETQYF